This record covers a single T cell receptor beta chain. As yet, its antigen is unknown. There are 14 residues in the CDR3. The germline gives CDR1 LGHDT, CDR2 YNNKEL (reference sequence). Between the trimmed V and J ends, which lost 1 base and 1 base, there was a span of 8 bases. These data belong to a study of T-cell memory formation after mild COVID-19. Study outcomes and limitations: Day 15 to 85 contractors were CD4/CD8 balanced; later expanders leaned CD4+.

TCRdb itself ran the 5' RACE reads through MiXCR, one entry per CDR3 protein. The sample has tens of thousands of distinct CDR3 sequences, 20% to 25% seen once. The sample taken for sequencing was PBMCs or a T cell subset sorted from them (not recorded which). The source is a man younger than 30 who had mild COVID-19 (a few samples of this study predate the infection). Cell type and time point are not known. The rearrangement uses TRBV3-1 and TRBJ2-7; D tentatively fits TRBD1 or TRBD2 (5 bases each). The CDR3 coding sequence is TGTGCCAGCAGCCAAGGGGGGTATTCCTACGAGCAGTACTTC. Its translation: CASSQGGYSYEQYF.